The text below deals with one TCR beta chain. The sample comes from a study of blood T cell repertoires in COVID-19. This CDR3 is 15 amino acids long. Germline V lookup: CDR1 LNHDA, CDR2 SQIVND (reference sequence). V shed 3 bases, J shed 0 bases, and the junction held 2 bases outside the gene matches. Some clones are missing from TCRdb's copy, which holds only in-frame ones; the method was immunoSEQ multiplex PCR. The repertoire has about 280,000 clones, 85% of them found once; the top ten carry less than 6.5%. Sequenced sample: peripheral blood. The sequence came from a man aged 50 to 60 with active or convalescent COVID-19. This chain links TRBV19 with TRBJ2-3, with TRBD2 identical over 8 bases. The CDR3 DNA reads TGTGCCAGTAGTATTAGCGGGACTAGCACAGATACGCAGTATTTT. This gives the protein CASSISGTSTDTQYF.